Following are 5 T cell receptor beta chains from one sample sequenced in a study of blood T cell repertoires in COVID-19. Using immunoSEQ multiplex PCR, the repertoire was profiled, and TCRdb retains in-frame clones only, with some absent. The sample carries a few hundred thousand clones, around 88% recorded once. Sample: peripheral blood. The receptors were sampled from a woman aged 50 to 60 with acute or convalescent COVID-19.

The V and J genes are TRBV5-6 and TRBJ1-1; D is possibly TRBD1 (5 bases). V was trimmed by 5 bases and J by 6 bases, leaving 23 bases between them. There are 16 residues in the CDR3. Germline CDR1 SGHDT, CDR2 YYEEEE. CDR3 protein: CASSGGYRMRTPEAFF. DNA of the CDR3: TGTGCCAGCAGTGGGGGGTACAGGATGAGGACCCCTGAAGCTTTCTTT.

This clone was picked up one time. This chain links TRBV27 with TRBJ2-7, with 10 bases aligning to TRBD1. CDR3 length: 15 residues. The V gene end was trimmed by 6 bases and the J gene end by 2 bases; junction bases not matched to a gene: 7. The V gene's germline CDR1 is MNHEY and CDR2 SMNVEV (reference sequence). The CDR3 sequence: CASSTGTGDAYEQYV. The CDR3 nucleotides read TGTGCCAGCAGCACCGGGACAGGGGATGCCTACGAGCAGTACGTC.

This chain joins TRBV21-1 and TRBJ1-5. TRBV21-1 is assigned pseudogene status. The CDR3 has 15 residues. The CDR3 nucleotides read TGTGCCAGCAGCAGCCGGTTAAATAGCAATCAGCCCCAGCATTTT. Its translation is CASSSRLNSNQPQHF.

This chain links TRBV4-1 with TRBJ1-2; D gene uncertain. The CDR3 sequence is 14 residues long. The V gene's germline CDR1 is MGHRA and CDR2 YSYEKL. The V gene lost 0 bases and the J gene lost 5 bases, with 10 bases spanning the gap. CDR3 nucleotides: TGCGCCAGCAGCCAAGATGTTGGGCCATATGGCTACACCTTC. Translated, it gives CASSQDVGPYGYTF.

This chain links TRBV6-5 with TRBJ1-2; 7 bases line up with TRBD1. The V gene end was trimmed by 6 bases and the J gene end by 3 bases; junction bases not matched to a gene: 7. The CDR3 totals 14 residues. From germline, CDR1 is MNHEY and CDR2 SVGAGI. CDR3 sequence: CASSARGVDYGYTF. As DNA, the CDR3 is TGTGCCAGCAGCGCCAGGGGGGTTGACTATGGCTACACCTTC.